These 26 T cell receptor beta chains were sequenced from one sample in a study of cytomegalovirus exposure and HLA in healthy donors. 13 Jbeta primers and 60 Vbeta primers were used for the PCR. The table came from immunoSEQ multiplex PCR; TCRdb's copy has only in-frame clones and leaves some out. The data contain about 95,000 clones, 65% to 90% of them singletons. Sequenced material: PBMCs. All receptors derive from an older woman in good health and CMV-seropositive.

In this sample, this clone turned up once. CDR3 nucleotides: TGTGCCAGCAGTGATCAGGGGGGGAACACCGGGGAGCTGTTTTTT. Residues: CASSDQGGNTGELFF. The V call is TRBV2, the J call TRBJ2-2, with TRBD1 as a possible D gene (7 bases). The CDR3 totals 15 residues. Per the germline V gene, CDR1 is SNHLY and CDR2 is FYNNEI. V lost 3 bases, J lost 1 base, and 9 bases lay in between.

V gene TRBV6-4 combines with J gene TRBJ2-2, with D possibly TRBD2 on 5 matching bases. Trimming cost V 7 bases and J 8 bases, with 14 bases left between them. This CDR3 is built from 13 residues. The germline V gene has CDR1 MRHNA and CDR2 SNTAGT. This CDR3 reads CASKKSGAGELFF. The CDR3 nucleotides read TGTGCCAGCAAAAAAAGCGGCGCTGGGGAGCTGTTTTTT.

This clone was counted only a few times. The CDR3 DNA reads TGTGCCAGCCAGGGGTCACCGAACACTGAAGCTTTCTTT. Residues: CASQGSPNTEAFF. The chain links TRBV6-6 to TRBJ1-1; a weak D match, TRBD1 (6 bases). Germline V lookup: CDR1 MNHNY, CDR2 SVGAGI (reference sequence). V lost 8 bases, J lost 1 base, and 11 bases lay in between. The CDR3 loop spans 13 amino acids.

The genes are TRBV9 and TRBJ2-7, with D possibly TRBD2 on 7 matching bases. V lost 4 bases, J lost 0 bases, and 14 bases lay in between. Per the germline V gene, CDR1 is SGDLS and CDR2 is YYNGEE. The CDR3 contains 15 residues. Here the CDR3 reads CASSPAGGLSYEQYF. The CDR3, as DNA: TGTGCCAGCAGCCCAGCCGGGGGGCTCTCCTACGAGCAGTACTTC.

The J gene is TRBJ1-2, the V gene TRBV28; no clear D. The CDR3 spans 14 residues. V was pared by 2 bases and J by 2 bases, with 9 bases between. Germline V lookup: CDR1 MDHEN, CDR2 SYDVKM. CDR3 sequence: CASSLSGPNYGYTF. CDR3 DNA: TGTGCCAGCAGTTTAAGTGGCCCCAACTATGGCTACACCTTC.

This chain joins TRBV19 and TRBJ2-1, with TRBD2 matching 10 bases. The CDR3 loop spans 19 amino acids. The germline V gene encodes CDR1 LNHDA and CDR2 SQIVND (reference sequence). J gave up 2 bases and V 3 bases, and 13 bases lay outside the gene matches. DNA for the CDR3: TGTGCCAGTAGTATTGGAGCGCTAGCGGGAGAGGGGCCCTACAATGAGCAGTTCTTC. Protein: CASSIGALAGEGPYNEQFF.

The chain links TRBV7-2 to TRBJ2-1; D may be TRBD1 (5 bases). Trimming shortened V by 0 bases and J by 8 bases, and 17 bases separated the two germline ends. Germline V CDR1 and CDR2: SGHTA, FQGNSA. The CDR3 runs 16 residues. The CDR3 protein is CASSLAHGAGLDEQFF. In DNA, the CDR3 is TGTGCCAGCAGCTTAGCGCATGGAGCAGGGCTCGATGAGCAGTTCTTC.

The V call is TRBV9, the J call TRBJ2-2, with D unclear. The germline V and J ends were trimmed by 0 bases and 0 bases, with 12 bases remaining between them. Germline-derived CDR1 and CDR2 are SGDLS and YYNGEE. The CDR3 covers 17 residues. Written as DNA, the CDR3 is TGTGCCAGCAGCGTAGAACCGCGGAGCACGAACACCGGGGAGCTGTTTTTT. Its translation: CASSVEPRSTNTGELFF.

The CDR3 reads CASSVGQGDIPYGYTF. The CDR3 nucleotides are TGTGCCAGCAGTGTGGGACAGGGGGATATTCCCTATGGCTACACCTTC. The V call is TRBV6-1, the J call TRBJ1-2; TRBD1 matches 11 bases. V trimming: 4 bases; J trimming: 4 bases; junction bases outside the gene matches: 8. CDR1 and CDR2 (germline): MNHNS, SASEGT. This CDR3 region has 16 residues.

This chain uses TRBV19 with TRBJ2-1, with a weak D call TRBD2 (6 bases). Germline V gene data show CDR1 as LNHDA and CDR2 as SQIVND (reference sequence). Trimming cost V 4 bases and J 2 bases, with 12 bases left between them. The CDR3 spans 15 residues. CDR3 amino acids: CASSTRSSAYNEQFF. The DNA of the CDR3 is TGTGCCAGTAGTACTCGGTCTAGCGCCTACAATGAGCAGTTCTTC.

The chain employs TRBV11-3 and TRBJ2-7; 8 positions agree with TRBD1. Germline assignment: CDR1 SGHNT and CDR2 YENEEA. The CDR3 length is 15 residues. Losses at the gene ends were 2 bases for V and 5 bases for J; bases not matched to a gene: 8. CDR3 in DNA: TGTGCCAGCAGCTTAAGTGGGACAGGAGGGAACGAGCAGTACTTC. Its protein is CASSLSGTGGNEQYF.

For this clone: The junction and the germline gene differ at one end; a read error may be behind it. The chain joins TRBV6-5 to TRBJ1-6; tentative D call: TRBD1 (5 bases). The CDR3 consists of 15 residues. The V gene's germline CDR1 is MNHEY and CDR2 SVGAGI. CDR3 bases: TGTGCTAGCAGTCGCCAGGGACTGGATAATTCACCCCTCCACTTT. It yields the protein CASSRQGLDNSPLHF.

This clone was counted once. The chain recombines TRBV6-5 with TRBJ2-7, with a tentative D call TRBD1 (6 bases). CDR1 is MNHEY, CDR2 SVGAGI, per germline. This CDR3 is 14 amino acids long. Trimming pared 6 bases from V and 2 bases from J, leaving 14 bases between. CDR3 in DNA: TGTGCCAGCAGCCCTCCCGGGACACCCTACGAGCAGTACTTC. This codes for CASSPPGTPYEQYF.

This clone showed up just once. The rearrangement uses TRBV11-2 and TRBJ2-7; D perhaps matches TRBD2 (5 bases). This CDR3 is built from 15 residues. V lost 1 base and J 3 bases, leaving 13 bases between the germline ends. Germline loops: CDR1 SGHAT, CDR2 FQNNGV. The DNA of the CDR3 is TGTGCCAGCAGCTTAGGAGGTAGCGACATCTACGAGCAGTACTTC. It translates to CASSLGGSDIYEQYF.

V and J are TRBV4-1 and TRBJ2-3; D remains ambiguous. Germline V gene sequence: CDR1 MGHRA, CDR2 YSYEKL. Trimming stripped 4 bases from V and 4 bases from J, with 9 bases between. The CDR3 contains 13 residues. Here the CDR3 DNA reads TGCGCCAGCAGCCGAGGATGGGCAGATACGCAGTATTTT. It encodes CASSRGWADTQYF.

The J gene is TRBJ1-2, the V gene TRBV6-5; TRBD1 aligns across 11 bases. V lost 2 bases to trimming and J lost 5 bases; unmatched junction nucleotides: 7. The length of the CDR3 is 16 residues. Per the germline V gene, CDR1 is MNHEY and CDR2 is SVGAGI. The CDR3 nucleotides read TGTGCCAGCAGTTACGACGGGACAGGGGGAAGTTATGGCTACACCTTC. As protein: CASSYDGTGGSYGYTF.

The genes are TRBV7-6 and TRBJ1-2; TRBD1 agrees at 9 bases. CDR3 length equals 15 residues. Per the germline V gene, CDR1 is SGHVS and CDR2 is FNYEAQ. With 5 bases clipped from V and 5 bases from J, the junction kept 9 bases outside the gene matches. CDR3 sequence reads: CASSPQDRGVYGYTF. The CDR3, as DNA: TGTGCCAGCAGCCCCCAGGACAGGGGTGTTTATGGCTACACCTTC.

This clone appeared once. The V and J genes are TRBV7-3 and TRBJ2-3, with TRBD2 matching 10 bases. The CDR3 contains 15 residues. The trim removed 4 bases at V and 4 bases at J, leaving 5 bases unmatched. CDR1 and CDR2 (germline): SGHTA, FQGTGA. CDR3 coding DNA: TGTGCCAGCAGCTCCCGCGGGACTAGCGCAGATACGCAGTATTTT. Amino acid sequence: CASSSRGTSADTQYF. Full variable domain (missing parts from reference TRBV7-3 and TRBJ2-3): GAGVSQTPSNKVTEKGKYVELRCDPISGHTALYWYRQSLGQGPEFLIYFQGTGAADDSGLPNDRFFAVRPEGSVSTLKIQRTERGDSAVYLCASSSRGTSADTQYFGPGTRLTVL.

The V call is TRBV2, the J call TRBJ2-3; TRBD2 matches 8 bases. The V and J ends lost 6 bases and 3 bases, in that order; junction bases with no gene match: 11. CDR1 SNHLY and CDR2 FYNNEI come from the germline V gene. The CDR3 loop spans 16 amino acids. CDR3 residues: CASSPPSGRVTDTQYF. CDR3 DNA sequence: TGTGCCAGCAGCCCTCCAAGCGGGAGAGTGACAGATACGCAGTATTTT.

The chain uses TRBV18 and TRBJ2-1; 11 nucleotides line up with TRBD2. CDR1 is KGHSH and CDR2 is LQKENI in the germline V gene. The ends lost 6 bases at V and 3 bases at J; junction bases unmatched: 4. The CDR3 extends over 15 amino acids. The CDR3 sequence is CASSPGTSGYNEQFF. DNA for the CDR3: TGTGCCAGCTCTCCCGGGACTAGCGGCTACAATGAGCAGTTCTTC.

This clone was observed a handful of times. The gene calls are TRBV18 and TRBJ2-3; 7 bases line up with TRBD2. V lost 3 bases and J lost 4; bases outside the gene matches: 7. From germline, CDR1 is KGHSH and CDR2 LQKENI. The CDR3 extends over 15 amino acids. CDR3: CASSPDGRRADTQYF. DNA for the CDR3: TGTGCCAGCTCACCGGACGGGAGGCGCGCAGATACGCAGTATTTT.

The CDR3 here is CASSPRTGEDRNRPQHF. The CDR3 DNA reads TGTGCCAGCAGCCCCCGTACAGGGGAGGACAGAAATCGGCCCCAGCATTTT. The V and J genes are TRBV21-1 and TRBJ1-5; the table's D call TRBD1 went unverified against the DNA. TRBV21-1 has pseudogene status. This CDR3 contains 17 residues.

J is TRBJ1-2 and V is TRBV10-3; D might be TRBD1 (6 bases). Between the trimmed V and J ends, which lost 6 bases and 8 bases, there was a span of 19 bases. The CDR3 is made up of 14 amino acids. In germline, CDR1 is ENHRY, CDR2 SYGVKD. CDR3 region: CAIREQGADRGYTF. CDR3 sequence (DNA): TGTGCCATCAGAGAACAGGGCGCGGACCGGGGCTACACCTTC.

The genes are TRBV4-3 and TRBJ1-3; D remains ambiguous. CDR1 LGHNA and CDR2 YSLEER come from the germline V gene. The CDR3 totals 16 residues. The germline V and J ends were trimmed by 0 bases and 4 bases, with 13 bases remaining between them. The DNA of the CDR3 is TGCGCCAGCAGCCAAGATTCCCAGGCCGCGGGAAACACCATATATTTT. Translation gives CASSQDSQAAGNTIYF.

As DNA, the CDR3 is TGCGCCAGCAGCCCAACTAGCGGGACCTACCAAGAGACCCAGTACTTC. Translation: CASSPTSGTYQETQYF. The V call is TRBV4-3, the J call TRBJ2-5; TRBD2 aligns across 10 bases. Trimming at V came to 4 bases and at J to 0 bases, leaving 5 bases not matched to a gene. The V gene's germline CDR1 is LGHNA and CDR2 YSLEER. The CDR3 consists of 16 residues.

The chain uses TRBV11-2 and TRBJ2-7; 8 bases map to TRBD1. The V and J ends lost 0 bases and 4 bases, in that order; junction bases with no gene match: 5. Per the germline V gene, CDR1 is SGHAT and CDR2 is FQNNGV. This CDR3 region has 15 residues. CDR3 amino acids: CASSLEAGQGYEQYF. CDR3 coding DNA: TGTGCCAGCAGCTTAGAGGCCGGACAGGGATACGAGCAGTACTTC.